Detailed here is one TCR beta chain. CDR1 SEHNR and CDR2 FQNEAQ come from the germline V gene (reference sequence). The CDR3 spans 14 residues. Deletions cut 1 base from V and 0 bases from J, with 4 bases between. The study gave focal radiation plus ipilimumab CTLA-4 blockade to patients with chemo-refractory metastatic non-small-cell lung cancer. The record originates from a study of radiotherapy plus CTLA-4 blockade in lung cancer. Libraries were prepared by immunoSEQ multiplex PCR; TCRdb keeps only in-frame clonotypes and omits some of them. The data hold about 62,000 clones, with less than 85% observed a single time.

The sequencing used peripheral blood, collected from a patient treated with radiotherapy plus ipilimumab. The chain joins TRBV7-9 to TRBJ1-5; D is unclear. The sequence was collected from a human donor with non-small cell lung cancer who had a complete response to radiotherapy plus ipilimumab. CDR3 DNA: TGTGCCAGCAGCTTAGATAATAGCAATCAGCCCCAGCATTTT. It encodes CASSLDNSNQPQHF.